This T cell receptor (beta chain) was found in a study of blood T cell repertoires in COVID-19. In the study overall: Donors in the United States, Italy and Spain gave samples during acute or convalescent COVID-19. From T cells, B-cell-depleted T cells, or PBMCs came the material, which was cDNA or gDNA.

In the authors' workflow: Amplification from reference gene primers served as the basis for estimated nucleated cell counts. Only in-frame clones appear in the TCRdb table, and some are missing; sequencing was by immunoSEQ multiplex PCR. V and J calls and clone size are copied from that table; D and trimming were computed from the DNA. The data hold about 91,000 clones, with 60% to 85% observed a single time. This CDR3 is 16 amino acids long. The V and J ends lost 0 bases and 5 bases, in that order; junction bases with no gene match: 7. The germline CDR1 and CDR2 sequences are SGHNT and YYREEE (reference sequence).

Sequenced: peripheral blood. The gene calls are TRBV5-4 and TRBJ1-1; 10 bases line up with TRBD1. The receptor was derived from a man in his sixties or seventies with acute or convalescent COVID-19. Here the CDR3 DNA reads TGTGCCAGCAGCTTGGTCGTGGGACAGGGGAGTACTGAAGCTTTCTTT. Amino acids: CASSLVVGQGSTEAFF.